These T cell receptor beta chains were read from a single sample in a study of cytomegalovirus exposure and HLA in healthy donors. Data came from immunoSEQ multiplex PCR; TCRdb stores just in-frame clones and leaves some out. Here the sample spans 100,000 to 150,000 clones, over 70% being singletons. Specimen: PBMCs. The receptors originated from a woman aged 45-65 years in good health and CMV-seronegative. The CDR3 runs from the conserved cysteine through the conserved F or W. The order of the fields is V gene, clone size, CDR3 length, J gene, D gene, CDR3 DNA, CDR3 protein. D genes are given only for firm matches. A clone size is listed for some rows: how often the clone was seen (once, few, many), or a class if it is expanded.

v_call: TRBV6-1
clone_size: few
cdr3_length: 15
j_call: TRBJ1-2
d_call: TRBD1
cdr3_nt: TGTGCCAGCAGGACCGGACAGGGTTTGGGCTATGGCTACACCTTC
cdr3_aa: CASRTGQGLGYGYTF

v_call: TRBV15
clone_size: -
cdr3_length: 13
j_call: TRBJ2-2
d_call: -
cdr3_nt: TGTGCCACCAGCAGGGACTTCACCGGGGAGCTGTTTTTT
cdr3_aa: CATSRDFTGELFF

v_call: TRBV5-5
clone_size: -
cdr3_length: 13
j_call: TRBJ1-2
d_call: -
cdr3_nt: TGTGCCAGCAGCTTTGACGGGTTGAATGGCTACACCTTC
cdr3_aa: CASSFDGLNGYTF

v_call: TRBV28
clone_size: -
cdr3_length: 12
j_call: TRBJ2-7
d_call: -
cdr3_nt: TGTGCCAGCAGTTTAATAGCAACCGAGCAGTACTTC
cdr3_aa: CASSLIATEQYF

v_call: TRBV28
clone_size: few
cdr3_length: 15
j_call: TRBJ2-5
d_call: TRBD1
cdr3_nt: TGTGCCAGCAGTTCCGGACAGGGCGGAGGGGAGACCCAGTACTTC
cdr3_aa: CASSSGQGGGETQYF

v_call: TRBV28
clone_size: -
cdr3_length: 18
j_call: TRBJ1-5
d_call: -
cdr3_nt: TGTGCCAGCAGTTTATTAGGAGGAGGCGTGGAGGGACTTCAGCCCCAGCATTTT
cdr3_aa: CASSLLGGGVEGLQPQHF

v_call: TRBV27
clone_size: -
cdr3_length: 11
j_call: TRBJ1-2
d_call: -
cdr3_nt: TGTGCCAGCAGTTCAGGGACTTCCCAAACCTTC
cdr3_aa: CASSSGTSQTF

v_call: TRBV28
clone_size: -
cdr3_length: 15
j_call: TRBJ2-5
d_call: TRBD2
cdr3_nt: TGTGCCAGCAATGTAGGGGACTACAGCCAAGAGACCCAGTACTTC
cdr3_aa: CASNVGDYSQETQYF

v_call: TRBV28
clone_size: -
cdr3_length: 16
j_call: TRBJ1-6
d_call: -
cdr3_nt: TGTGCCAGCAGTCCATTAACGAGGGCGGATAATTCACCCCTCCACTTT
cdr3_aa: CASSPLTRADNSPLHF

v_call: TRBV10-3
clone_size: few
cdr3_length: 13
j_call: TRBJ1-2
d_call: -
cdr3_nt: TGTGCCATCAGTGGGGCAGACAACTATGGCTACACCTTC
cdr3_aa: CAISGADNYGYTF

v_call: TRBV4-2
clone_size: once
cdr3_length: 15
j_call: TRBJ2-7
d_call: TRBD1
cdr3_nt: TGTGCCAGCAGCCCAACCGGGACAGGGGTCTACGAGCAGTACTTC
cdr3_aa: CASSPTGTGVYEQYF

v_call: TRBV28
clone_size: once
cdr3_length: 14
j_call: TRBJ2-7
d_call: -
cdr3_nt: TGTGCCAGCAGTTTACCGGGGGAAGTCTACGAGCAGTACTTC
cdr3_aa: CASSLPGEVYEQYF

v_call: TRBV30
clone_size: -
cdr3_length: 11
j_call: TRBJ2-1
d_call: -
cdr3_nt: TGTGCCTGGCAGATTGGGAGTGAGCAGTTCTTC
cdr3_aa: CAWQIGSEQFF

v_call: TRBV7-2
clone_size: -
cdr3_length: 15
j_call: TRBJ2-7
d_call: -
cdr3_nt: TGTGCCAGCAGCTTAGTATCTCCCGGTACCTACGAGCAGTACTTC
cdr3_aa: CASSLVSPGTYEQYF

v_call: TRBV7-2
clone_size: -
cdr3_length: 14
j_call: TRBJ2-7
d_call: -
cdr3_nt: TGTGCCAGCAGCCTGCCTGGGGCCTCCTACGAGCAGTACTTC
cdr3_aa: CASSLPGASYEQYF

v_call: TRBV28
clone_size: -
cdr3_length: 12
j_call: TRBJ1-2
d_call: -
cdr3_nt: TGTGCCAGCAACAACAAAGACTATGGCTACACCTTC
cdr3_aa: CASNNKDYGYTF

v_call: TRBV4-2
clone_size: once
cdr3_length: 15
j_call: TRBJ2-7
d_call: -
cdr3_nt: TGTGCCAGCAGAAGGGGCGGGGCAAGGGTTTACGAGCAGTACTTC
cdr3_aa: CASRRGGARVYEQYF

v_call: TRBV28
clone_size: -
cdr3_length: 16
j_call: TRBJ2-1
d_call: TRBD2
cdr3_nt: TGTGCCAGCAGAACGTTTGGCGGGAGGGGGGGCAATGAGCAGTTCTTC
cdr3_aa: CASRTFGGRGGNEQFF

v_call: TRBV27
clone_size: once
cdr3_length: 13
j_call: TRBJ2-5
d_call: TRBD2
cdr3_nt: TGTGCCAGCGGGACTAGCGGCCAAGAGACCCAGTACTTC
cdr3_aa: CASGTSGQETQYF

v_call: TRBV19
clone_size: -
cdr3_length: 14
j_call: TRBJ2-7
d_call: -
cdr3_nt: TGTGCCACCAGAGACAGGTCCCTTTCCTACGAGCAGTACTTC
cdr3_aa: CATRDRSLSYEQYF

v_call: TRBV4-2
clone_size: few
cdr3_length: 18
j_call: TRBJ2-3
d_call: TRBD2
cdr3_nt: TGTGCCAGCAGCCAAGCAGGACTAGAAGGATTGGGCACAGATACGCAGTATTTT
cdr3_aa: CASSQAGLEGLGTDTQYF

v_call: TRBV28
clone_size: -
cdr3_length: 15
j_call: TRBJ1-4
d_call: -
cdr3_nt: TGTGCCAGCAGTTTATCACCGAGTGCTAATGAAAAACTGTTTTTT
cdr3_aa: CASSLSPSANEKLFF

v_call: TRBV15
clone_size: -
cdr3_length: 16
j_call: TRBJ2-7
d_call: TRBD1
cdr3_nt: TGTGCCACCAGCAGAGATTGGGAGACAGGGTTCTACGAGCAGTACTTC
cdr3_aa: CATSRDWETGFYEQYF

v_call: TRBV12-1
clone_size: -
cdr3_length: 19
j_call: TRBJ2-4
d_call: -
cdr3_nt: TGTGCCAGCATCCTCGGGCGGCTAGCGGGGATAAAAGCCAAAAACATTCAGTACTTC
cdr3_aa: CASILGRLAGIKAKNIQYF

v_call: TRBV7-9
clone_size: -
cdr3_length: 16
j_call: TRBJ2-2
d_call: TRBD2
cdr3_nt: TGTTCCAGCAGCTCGAGGCGGGAGGGTGGCACCGGGGAGCTGTTTTTT
cdr3_aa: CSSSSRREGGTGELFF

v_call: TRBV6-5
clone_size: -
cdr3_length: 13
j_call: TRBJ2-3
d_call: -
cdr3_nt: TGTGCCAGCAAGGGGACTGCCACAGATACGCAGTATTTT
cdr3_aa: CASKGTATDTQYF

v_call: TRBV28
clone_size: -
cdr3_length: 15
j_call: TRBJ2-7
d_call: -
cdr3_nt: TGTGCCAGCAGTTCGTTCGAAGGGGCGTCGTACGAGCAGTACTTC
cdr3_aa: CASSSFEGASYEQYF

v_call: TRBV7-6
clone_size: -
cdr3_length: 13
j_call: TRBJ2-7
d_call: -
cdr3_nt: TGTGCCAGCAGTACAGGATCTACCTACGAGCAGTACTTC
cdr3_aa: CASSTGSTYEQYF

v_call: TRBV6-5
clone_size: once
cdr3_length: 15
j_call: TRBJ2-1
d_call: TRBD2
cdr3_nt: TGTGCCAGCAGCGGTAGCGGGAGGGCCTACAATGAGCAGTTCTTC
cdr3_aa: CASSGSGRAYNEQFF

v_call: TRBV6-6
clone_size: -
cdr3_length: 13
j_call: TRBJ1-2
d_call: -
cdr3_nt: TGTGCCAGCAGCCTCCACCCGGGGTATGGCTACACCTTC
cdr3_aa: CASSLHPGYGYTF

v_call: TRBV29-1
clone_size: -
cdr3_length: 15
j_call: TRBJ2-7
d_call: -
cdr3_nt: TGCAGCGTTGCGGGTCAAAGCGGTAGCTCCTACGAGCAGTACTTC
cdr3_aa: CSVAGQSGSSYEQYF